The 30 T cell receptor beta chains below all came from one sample that was sequenced in a study of T-cell memory formation after mild COVID-19. MiXCR, applied by TCRdb to the 5' RACE reads, yields one record per CDR3 protein. The sample consists of 350,000 or so distinct CDR3 sequences, around a fifth of them appearing once. Input material: PBMCs or a T cell subset sorted from them (not recorded which). Receptors originate from an adult woman who had mild COVID-19 (a few samples of this study predate the infection). Cell type and time point are not known.

This clonotype came up a few times. This chain connects TRBV5-1 to TRBJ1-5; the match to TRBD1 covers 9 bases. V shed 4 bases and J 6 bases; nucleotides not matched to a gene: 5. Germline lookup yields CDR1 SGHRS and CDR2 YFSETQ. CDR3 length: 14 residues. The CDR3 protein is CASSLTGGSQPQHF. The CDR3 DNA sequence: TGCGCCAGCAGCCTGACAGGGGGAAGTCAGCCCCAGCATTTT.

This clonotype was picked up a small number of times. The rearrangement uses TRBV27 and TRBJ2-7; 7 bases match TRBD2. The CDR3 loop spans 15 amino acids. Trimming cost V 2 bases and J 2 bases; bases outside gene matches: 6. CDR1 MNHEY and CDR2 SMNVEV come from the germline V gene (reference sequence). In nucleotides, the CDR3 is TGTGCCAGCAGTTTACGGGAGCGGGGAGCCTACGAGCAGTACTTC. Translated, it gives CASSLRERGAYEQYF.

This clonotype was seen many times. V and J are TRBV5-5 and TRBJ2-7; 9 bases map to TRBD1. Germline values: CDR1 SGHKS, CDR2 YYEKEE (reference sequence). After removal of 4 bases from V and 4 bases from J, the junction contained 6 bases not matched to a gene. The CDR3 is 14 residues long. CDR3 DNA sequence: TGTGCCAGCAGCCGGGACAGGGCTTTTTACGAGCAGTACTTC. Translating gives CASSRDRAFYEQYF.

V and J are TRBV21-1 and TRBJ2-7; TRBD2, as called in the table, went unchecked against the DNA. TRBV21-1 is marked as a pseudogene. The CDR3 contains 16 residues. The CDR3 spells CASSKVEREVPYEQYF. The DNA for the CDR3 is TGTGCCAGCAGCAAAGTCGAGCGGGAGGTACCCTACGAGCAGTACTTC.

A note on this clonotype: The junction and the germline gene differ at one end; a read error may be behind it. The rearrangement links TRBV7-3 to TRBJ2-2; a weak D match, TRBD2 (6 bases). CDR1 is SGHTA and CDR2 is FQGTGA in the germline V gene. The CDR3 is 14 residues long. CDR3 region: CASSITGEAGELFF. Written as DNA, the CDR3 is TGTGCCAGCAGCATAACCGGGGAGGCCGGGGAGCTGTTTTTT.

The table lists this clonotype with a count of one. The gene calls are TRBV7-2 and TRBJ1-2, with a weak D call TRBD1 (5 bases). CDR1 is SGHTA, CDR2 FQGNSA, per germline. The CDR3 has 14 residues. The V and J ends lost 1 base and 4 bases respectively, with 10 bases between them. The CDR3 nucleotides read TGTGCCAGCAGCTTAGGAACAGGCATCTATGGCTACACCTTC. This gives the protein CASSLGTGIYGYTF.

The J gene is TRBJ2-7, the V gene TRBV12-5; D might be TRBD1 or TRBD2, each matching 6 bases. This CDR3 has 16 residues. The V end was cut by 0 bases, the J end by 4 bases, with 16 bases between. Per germline, CDR1 LGHNT and CDR2 FRNRAP. CDR3 sequence reads: CASGLVLSGAGYEQYF. The CDR3 region has the DNA TGTGCTAGTGGTTTGGTACTATCGGGGGCAGGTTACGAGCAGTACTTC.

This clonotype was found a few times. The V call is TRBV12-3 or TRBV12-4, the J call TRBJ2-7; D ambiguous. V was clipped by 2 bases and J by 6 bases, with 17 bases between them. The CDR3 totals 15 residues. Written as DNA, the CDR3 is TGTGCCAGCAGTTTAAGAAGGACGGAAAGGGCCGAGCAGTACTTC. This encodes CASSLRRTERAEQYF.

V gene TRBV12-3 or TRBV12-4 combines with J gene TRBJ2-1; TRBD2 matches at 11 bases. This CDR3 is 13 amino acids long. Germline trimming cut 5 bases from V and 9 bases from J; bases unmatched to any gene: 3. The DNA for the CDR3 is TGTGCCAGCAGTCGACTAGCGGGAAGTGAGCAGTTCTTC. Translation gives CASSRLAGSEQFF.

The rearrangement links TRBV7-3 to TRBJ1-1, with D unresolved. V was clipped by 2 bases and J by 4 bases, with 11 bases between them. The CDR3 has 14 residues. Germline CDR1 SGHTA, CDR2 FQGTGA. The DNA of the CDR3 is TGTGCCAGCAGCTTAGATGGGCAGACCACTGAAGCTTTCTTT. It codes for CASSLDGQTTEAFF.

The CDR3 spells CASSPFGLAETTGELFF. DNA for the CDR3: TGTGCCAGCAGCCCCTTCGGGCTAGCGGAGACCACCGGGGAGCTGTTTTTT. The rearrangement links TRBV6-6 to TRBJ2-2; 7 positions match TRBD2. The CDR3 is 17 residues long. V lost 6 bases, J lost 4 bases, and 14 bases stayed unmatched. Germline-derived CDR1 and CDR2 are MNHNY and SVGAGI (reference sequence).

This clonotype was seen more than once but under ten times. This chain's CDR3 is CAISGTGWTDTQYF. CDR3 DNA: TGTGCCATCAGTGGGACAGGGTGGACAGATACGCAGTATTTT. The chain recombines TRBV10-3 with TRBJ2-3; the match to TRBD1 covers 8 bases. This CDR3 has 14 residues. CDR1 ENHRY and CDR2 SYGVKD come from the germline V gene. The V and J ends lost 4 bases and 3 bases, in that order; junction bases with no gene match: 3.

This clonotype has more than one count but fewer than ten. The CDR3 here is CSARDLTSGSENTGELFF. DNA of the CDR3: TGCAGTGCTAGAGATCTTACTAGCGGGAGTGAGAACACCGGGGAGCTGTTTTTT. This chain connects TRBV20-1 to TRBJ2-2; 11 positions agree with TRBD2. The CDR3 is made up of 18 amino acids. Per germline, CDR1 DFQATT and CDR2 SNEGSKA (reference sequence). V lost 0 bases and J lost 1; bases outside the gene matches: 7.

The chain carries TRBV7-9 and TRBJ1-2; a weak D match, TRBD1 (6 bases). Germline values: CDR1 SEHNR, CDR2 FQNEAQ (reference sequence). V was shortened by 0 bases and J by 2 bases, with 10 bases between the two germline ends. This CDR3 has 15 residues. In DNA form, the CDR3 reads TGTGCCAGCAGCTTAGCGCTCGGGGGCAACTATGGCTACACCTTC. This sequence encodes CASSLALGGNYGYTF.

Points on this clonotype: At one of its ends the junction is not consistent with the germline gene, which may arise from a read error. This rearrangement joins TRBV7-9 to TRBJ2-7; maybe TRBD1 (6 bases). The CDR3 contains 14 residues. From germline, CDR1 is SEHNR and CDR2 FQNEAQ (reference sequence). The CDR3, as DNA: TGTGCCAGCAGGCCCGACGGGACATCCTTCGAGCAGTACTTC. Its protein is CASRPDGTSFEQYF.

The chain links TRBV29-1 to TRBJ1-1; D gene ambiguous. The CDR3 contains 11 residues. Germline loops: CDR1 SQVTM, CDR2 ANQGSEA. Deletions cut 4 bases from V and 3 bases from J, with 6 bases between. CDR3 amino acids: CSVGTYTEAFF. CDR3 bases: TGCAGCGTTGGGACCTACACTGAAGCTTTCTTT.

This clonotype was picked up a small number of times. The chain joins TRBV30 to TRBJ1-5; no clear D gene. Germline CDR1 and CDR2: GTSNPN and SVGIG (reference sequence). Trimming left V 4 bases short and J 2 bases short, with 6 bases between. CDR3 size: 12 residues. The CDR3 is CAWTLGNQPQHF. DNA of the CDR3: TGTGCCTGGACACTGGGCAATCAGCCCCAGCATTTT.

This clonotype was counted a few times. V is TRBV11-2 and J is TRBJ2-5; no definite D call. V was trimmed by 5 bases and J by 0 bases, leaving 7 bases between them. The length of the CDR3 is 13 residues. CDR1 and CDR2 from the germline V gene are SGHAT and FQNNGV. CDR3 nucleotides: TGTGCCAGCAGCACCGACTACCAAGAGACCCAGTACTTC. It specifies CASSTDYQETQYF.

A few counts support this clonotype. The chain carries TRBV7-9 and TRBJ1-1; D gene uncertain. Germline CDR1 SEHNR, CDR2 FQNEAQ (reference sequence). This CDR3 has 14 residues. V dropped 7 bases and J dropped 11 bases, with 23 bases sitting between them. The CDR3 is CASIRDREWLEAFF. The CDR3, as DNA: TGTGCCAGCATAAGGGATAGAGAATGGCTCGAGGCTTTCTTT.

The genes are TRBV12-3 or TRBV12-4 and TRBJ1-5; 7 positions agree with TRBD1. Germline trimming cut 6 bases from V and 3 bases from J; bases unmatched to any gene: 11. The length of the CDR3 is 16 residues. CDR3 DNA sequence: TGTGCCAGCAGCCGACAGGGTTATTGGCCCAATCAGCCCCAGCATTTT. Amino acids: CASSRQGYWPNQPQHF.

The CDR3 sequence is CSARAQGYGNQPQHF. The DNA for the CDR3 is TGCAGTGCTAGAGCCCAGGGCTATGGCAATCAGCCCCAGCATTTT. The genes are TRBV20-1 and TRBJ1-5; D may be TRBD1 (5 bases). Germline V gene lookup returns CDR1 DFQATT and CDR2 SNEGSKA (reference sequence). The CDR3 is made up of 15 amino acids. Trimming stripped 1 base from V and 2 bases from J, with 12 bases between.

The table lists this clonotype with a few counts. The rearrangement uses TRBV5-1 and TRBJ2-3, with 8 positions matching TRBD2. This CDR3 is 16 amino acids long. J lost 3 bases, V lost 2 bases, and 8 bases had no gene match. CDR1 is SGHRS, CDR2 YFSETQ, per germline. In DNA, the CDR3 is TGCGCCAGCAGCTTTTTGGGACTAGAGGGAACAGATACGCAGTATTTT. It specifies CASSFLGLEGTDTQYF.

This chain links TRBV4-3 with TRBJ2-7; 9 bases align to TRBD2. Trimming at V came to 3 bases and at J to 7 bases, leaving 19 bases not matched to a gene. This CDR3 region has 18 residues. Per the germline V gene, CDR1 is LGHNA and CDR2 is YSLEER. The CDR3 DNA sequence: TGCGCCAGCAGCCACTATGGGGTTAAAGCGGGAGGACCGGGGGAGCAGTACTTC. Translation: CASSHYGVKAGGPGEQYF.

The chain uses TRBV12-3 or TRBV12-4 and TRBJ1-1; unclear D gene. This CDR3 has 10 amino acids. The V end lost 5 bases, the J end lost 9 bases, and 7 bases lay between the germline ends. As DNA, the CDR3 is TGTGCCAGCAGTCGCACACAAGCTTTCTTT. It codes for CASSRTQAFF.

The chain recombines TRBV15 with TRBJ1-4; 7 positions match TRBD1. This CDR3 is built from 15 residues. Germline CDR1 and CDR2: LNHNV and YYDKDF (reference sequence). With 1 base clipped from V and 8 bases from J, the junction kept 7 bases outside the gene matches. In DNA, the CDR3 is TGTGCCACCAGCAGAGGGGACAGCGCTAGAGAAAAACTGTTTTTT. It codes for CATSRGDSAREKLFF.

Ten or more counts support this clonotype. One end of the junction fails to match germline, which may point to a read error. This rearrangement joins TRBV11-1 to TRBJ2-1, with unresolved D. The CDR3 is 12 amino acids. Germline lookup yields CDR1 SGHAT and CDR2 FQDESV (reference sequence). This CDR3 is CASSLVYDEQFF. The CDR3 nucleotides are TGTGCCAGCAGCTTGGTCTACGATGAGCAGTTCTTC.

This clonotype was recorded a few times. This chain links TRBV5-1 with TRBJ2-1; D tentatively fits TRBD1 or TRBD2 (5 bases each). The CDR3 spans 13 residues. In germline, CDR1 is SGHRS, CDR2 YFSETQ. V lost 0 bases and J lost 10, with 11 bases in between. The CDR3 loop reads CASSLGDRQEQFF. CDR3 in DNA: TGCGCCAGCAGCTTGGGGGACCGCCAGGAGCAGTTCTTC.

This clonotype showed up just a few times. This chain links TRBV2 with TRBJ2-1; D possibly corresponds to TRBD1 (6 bases). CDR1 is SNHLY, CDR2 FYNNEI, per germline. With 3 bases removed from V and 10 bases from J, the gap between germline ends came to 10 bases. This CDR3 region has 12 residues. The CDR3 here is CASSDPGDEQFF. DNA of the CDR3: TGTGCCAGCAGTGATCCAGGGGACGAGCAGTTCTTC.

This clonotype occurred many times. The J gene is TRBJ2-7, the V gene TRBV29-1, with 9 nucleotides matching TRBD1. The V segment lost 5 bases and the J segment 4 bases; nucleotides outside the gene matches: 6. The CDR3 loop spans 13 amino acids. CDR1 is SQVTM and CDR2 is ANQGSEA in the germline V gene. CDR3 bases: TGCAGCGTTCCTGGACAGGGGAGTTACGAGCAGTACTTC. It codes for CSVPGQGSYEQYF.

The chain employs TRBV6-5 and TRBJ1-2, with D hard to call. In germline, CDR1 is MNHEY, CDR2 SVGAGI. The CDR3 is made up of 13 amino acids. V dropped 2 bases and J dropped 4 bases, with 8 bases sitting between them. The CDR3 sequence is CASSYGVGYGYTF. DNA of the CDR3: TGTGCCAGCAGTTACGGGGTGGGCTATGGCTACACCTTC.